Following are 21 T cell receptor beta chains from one sample sequenced in a study of graft-versus-host responses after intestinal transplantation. The table came from immunoSEQ multiplex PCR; TCRdb's copy has only in-frame clones and leaves some out. Of 25,000 to 35,000 clones listed, about 80% were seen once; the top ten hold approximately 20%. The antigens of these receptors remain unknown. Sequencing was performed on unstimulated CD8+ T cells sorted from spleen or lymph node cells, taken before intestinal transplant. The receptors were gathered from a human donor who received an intestinal transplant.

The rearrangement links TRBV27 to TRBJ1-5, with TRBD1 identical over 7 bases. Trimming took 3 bases from V and 3 from J; bases not matched to a gene: 11. Germline CDR1 MNHEY, CDR2 SMNVEV (reference sequence). The CDR3 length is 17 residues. Written as DNA, the CDR3 is TGTGCCAGCAGTTTGCTCCCTGCACAGGGGCCCAATCAGCCCCAGCATTTT. This codes for CASSLLPAQGPNQPQHF.

The chain uses TRBV7-8 and TRBJ2-1; 8 nucleotides align to TRBD2. The V gene end was trimmed by 7 bases and the J gene end by 13 bases; junction bases not matched to a gene: 15. The CDR3 has 14 amino acids. Germline CDR1 reads SGHVS; CDR2 reads FQNEAQ. CDR3 DNA sequence: TGTGCCAGCAATTCTGTATGGCGGGAGGAGGGACAGTTCTTC. Translating gives CASNSVWREEGQFF.

V and J are TRBV11-2 and TRBJ1-1; D perhaps matches TRBD1 (6 bases). CDR3 length equals 16 residues. CDR1 is SGHAT, CDR2 FQNNGV, per germline. V lost 2 bases to trimming and J lost 0 bases, with 13 bases between them. CDR3 nucleotide sequence: TGTGCCAGCAGCTTATGGGGGCGGGGGATGAACACTGAAGCTTTCTTT. It specifies CASSLWGRGMNTEAFF.

The chain is built from TRBV2 and TRBJ2-7; TRBD1 aligns across 11 bases. This CDR3 contains 15 residues. Germline CDR1 and CDR2: SNHLY and FYNNEI. Trimming cost V 7 bases and J 4 bases; bases outside gene matches: 9. CDR3 in amino acids: CASIFGQGASYEQYF. The DNA of the CDR3 is TGTGCCAGCATTTTCGGACAGGGGGCTTCGTACGAGCAGTACTTC.

This clone was detected only a few times. This rearrangement joins TRBV2 to TRBJ1-4; TRBD1 agrees at 10 bases. Germline V gene sequence: CDR1 SNHLY, CDR2 FYNNEI. The junction had 9 bases not matched to a gene; V was cut back by 3 bases and J by 5 bases. The CDR3 contains 17 residues. The CDR3 reads CASSETVGQGLNEKLFF. The CDR3 coding sequence is TGTGCCAGCAGTGAGACGGTGGGACAGGGGCTAAATGAAAAACTGTTTTTT.

The rearrangement links TRBV28 to TRBJ1-4, with a weak D call TRBD1 (6 bases). V shed 1 base and J shed 8 bases, with 17 bases lying between them. The CDR3 consists of 16 residues. Germline-derived CDR1 and CDR2 are MDHEN and SYDVKM. The CDR3 sequence: CASSLFDRMPGEKLFF. CDR3 nucleotide sequence: TGTGCCAGCAGTTTATTCGACAGGATGCCGGGGGAAAAACTGTTTTTT.

Relative to its sample, this clone is medium-sized (0.01 to 0.1%). J is TRBJ2-7 and V is TRBV29-1, with TRBD1 as a possible D gene (5 bases). Germline assignment: CDR1 SQVTM and CDR2 ANQGSEA. Trimming removed 6 bases from V and 0 bases from J, with 18 bases in between. The CDR3 runs 15 residues. The CDR3 region has the DNA TGCAGCGTCCACCTTACAGGAGAATCCTCCTACGAGCAGTACTTC. Amino acids: CSVHLTGESSYEQYF.

The V gene is TRBV28, the J gene TRBJ2-7; 9 positions match TRBD1. The CDR3 covers 16 residues. Per germline, CDR1 MDHEN and CDR2 SYDVKM. J lost 5 bases, V lost 2 bases, and 10 bases had no gene match. For the CDR3, the DNA is TGTGCCAGCAGTTTAGACCCCCAGGGGACAGGGCACGAGCAGTACTTC. Its translation is CASSLDPQGTGHEQYF.

The V call is TRBV4-1, the J call TRBJ2-5; TRBD2 might be the D (5 bases). This CDR3 region has 15 residues. The V and J ends lost 4 bases and 5 bases respectively, with 17 bases between them. Germline V gene data show CDR1 as MGHRA and CDR2 as YSYEKL. This chain's CDR3 is CASSRLLGGRETQYF. DNA of the CDR3: TGCGCCAGCAGCCGCTTACTTGGAGGTCGGGAGACCCAGTACTTC.

The V call is TRBV27, the J call TRBJ2-7, with TRBD1 matching 9 bases. Trimming took 3 bases from V and 5 from J; bases not matched to a gene: 8. Germline values: CDR1 MNHEY, CDR2 SMNVEV (reference sequence). CDR3 length equals 15 residues. This CDR3 reads CASSFPGQGIDEQYF. The CDR3 coding sequence is TGTGCCAGCAGTTTTCCGGGACAGGGAATCGACGAGCAGTACTTC.

The rearrangement joins TRBV27 to TRBJ2-3; weak D call: TRBD1 (6 bases). V lost 5 bases and J 0 bases, leaving 12 bases between the germline ends. The CDR3 loop spans 15 amino acids. Germline V gives CDR1 MNHEY, CDR2 SMNVEV (reference sequence). This chain's CDR3 is CASSPWDTSTDTQYF. In nucleotides, the CDR3 is TGTGCCAGCAGTCCGTGGGACACAAGCACAGATACGCAGTATTTT.

The J gene is TRBJ1-2, the V gene TRBV27; 8 nucleotides align to TRBD1. This CDR3 is 14 amino acids long. Germline CDR1 reads MNHEY; CDR2 reads SMNVEV (reference sequence). Unmatched junction bases numbered 5, after V lost 4 bases and J lost 4 bases. CDR3: CASSWSGGLYGYTF. For the CDR3, the DNA is TGTGCCAGCAGTTGGTCAGGGGGCCTCTATGGCTACACCTTC.

The chain carries TRBV6-5 and TRBJ2-7; D unclear. Trimming shortened V by 6 bases and J by 5 bases, and 17 bases separated the two germline ends. Germline-derived CDR1 and CDR2 are MNHEY and SVGAGI. The CDR3 covers 14 residues. The CDR3: CASSKSAESHEQYF. As DNA, the CDR3 is TGTGCCAGCAGCAAGTCCGCGGAATCCCACGAGCAGTACTTC.

The rearrangement joins TRBV27 to TRBJ2-5; TRBD1 aligns across 8 bases. This CDR3 comprises 14 residues. V was clipped by 6 bases and J by 2 bases; unmatched bases: 5. Germline CDR1 MNHEY, CDR2 SMNVEV (reference sequence). CDR3 loop: CASSYRTGQETQYF. DNA for the CDR3: TGTGCCAGCAGCTACCGGACAGGGCAAGAGACCCAGTACTTC.

The rearrangement links TRBV7-3 to TRBJ2-3; D uncertain. The V and J ends lost 6 bases and 6 bases respectively, with 19 bases between them. This CDR3 has 15 amino acids. Germline values: CDR1 SGHTA, CDR2 FQGTGA. The chain's CDR3 is CASSSGLSPVDTQYF. CDR3 nucleotides: TGTGCCAGCAGTTCCGGTTTGTCCCCTGTGGATACGCAGTATTTT.

The rearrangement uses TRBV27 and TRBJ2-7; 12 bases are a match to TRBD1. This CDR3 spans 15 amino acids. Germline-derived CDR1 and CDR2 are MNHEY and SMNVEV (reference sequence). Losses at the gene ends were 6 bases for V and 6 bases for J; bases not matched to a gene: 9. As DNA, the CDR3 is TGTGCCAGCAGCAATGGGGGACAGGGGGCGGGCGAGCAGTACTTC. This encodes CASSNGGQGAGEQYF.

This clone has only one observation. CDR3 residues: CASSPTWGGAGEGEQFF. The CDR3 DNA reads TGTGCCAGCAGCCCTACCTGGGGGGGAGCGGGAGAGGGTGAGCAGTTCTTC. The chain joins TRBV7-9 to TRBJ2-1, with 8 bases fitting TRBD2. With V trimmed by 5 bases and J by 9 bases, 18 bases remained unmatched. Germline lookup yields CDR1 SEHNR and CDR2 FQNEAQ (reference sequence). This CDR3 is built from 17 residues. Combining the CDR3 with reference TRBV7-9 and TRBJ2-1 gives the whole variable domain DTGVSQNPRHKITKRGQNVTFRCDPISEHNRLYWYRQTLGQGPEFLTYFQNEAQLEKSRLLSDRFSAERPKGSFSTLEIQRTEQGDSAMYLCASSPTWGGAGEGEQFFGPGTRLTVL.

The V gene is TRBV7-9, the J gene TRBJ1-1; 7 bases map to TRBD1. Germline V gene lookup returns CDR1 SEHNR and CDR2 FQNEAQ (reference sequence). CDR3 size: 15 residues. J gave up 0 bases and V 5 bases, and 6 bases lay outside the gene matches. Here the CDR3 DNA reads TGTGCCAGCAGCACGGGACAGCCTATGAACACTGAAGCTTTCTTT. Encoded protein: CASSTGQPMNTEAFF.

This chain links TRBV10-3 with TRBJ2-7; 7 bases are shared with TRBD1. The CDR3 covers 15 residues. Germline CDR1 reads ENHRY; CDR2 reads SYGVKD. V dropped 6 bases and J dropped 0; count of bases not matched to a gene: 8. CDR3 sequence: CAIRAYRQGSYEQYF. The CDR3 nucleotides are TGTGCCATCAGGGCCTATCGACAGGGCTCCTACGAGCAGTACTTC.

The chain joins TRBV7-9 to TRBJ2-1; TRBD1 might be the D (5 bases). Per the germline V gene, CDR1 is SEHNR and CDR2 is FQNEAQ (reference sequence). The ends were cut back, 5 bases at V and 7 bases at J, with 12 bases in the middle. This CDR3 region has 13 residues. The CDR3 reads CASSLGHTNEQFF. CDR3 in DNA: TGTGCCAGCAGCCTTGGACACACTAATGAGCAGTTCTTC.

The chain combines TRBV28 with TRBJ1-2, with 8 bases identical to TRBD1. The V and J ends lost 7 bases and 4 bases, in that order; junction bases with no gene match: 11. Germline-derived CDR1 and CDR2 are MDHEN and SYDVKM. This CDR3 region has 15 residues. CDR3 amino acids: CASTLLQGEFYGYTF. Written as DNA, the CDR3 is TGTGCCAGCACGCTTTTACAGGGGGAATTCTATGGCTACACCTTC.